This is a list of T cell receptor beta chains from one sample in a study of read filtering for tumor transcriptome and immune sequencing. TCRdb re-called the reads through MiXCR, storing one row per CDR3 protein. The sample lists 40,000 to 50,000 distinct CDR3 sequences; under 15% were seen once. Sequencing was done on a sample of a population of CD138-negative cells sorted from bone marrow. Every receptor here comes from a donor over 35 with multiple myeloma. Both conserved end residues are part of each CDR3. A D gene is named only where the DNA matches it firmly. Clone size appears in some rows only: once, few, many, or a class for an expanded clone.

D	J	size	V	CDR3	DNA
.	TRBJ2-7	.	TRBV23-1	CASSPFYGRVRPGSSYEQYF	TGCGCCAGCAGTCCTTTCTACGGCCGAGTTCGTCCCGGCAGCTCCTACGAGCAGTACTTC
.	TRBJ2-5	many	TRBV12-3/TRBV12-4	CASSFGGRQETQYF	TGTGCCAGCAGCTTCGGGGGGCGGCAAGAGACCCAGTACTTC
TRBD1	TRBJ1-1	many	TRBV5-1	CASSLGQGAQAFF	TGCGCCAGCAGCTTGGGACAGGGGGCGCAGGCTTTCTTT
TRBD1	TRBJ2-7	many	TRBV6-2/TRBV6-3	CASRDRVDYEQYF	TGTGCCAGCCGGGACAGGGTAGACTACGAGCAGTACTTC
TRBD2	TRBJ2-1	many	TRBV5-1	CASSGLAGEGGNEQFF	TGCGCCAGCAGCGGACTAGCGGGGGAGGGTGGCAATGAGCAGTTCTTC
TRBD1	TRBJ2-7	many	TRBV6-2/TRBV6-3	CASRTGNFYEQYF	TGTGCCAGCAGGACAGGGAATTTCTACGAGCAGTACTTC
.	TRBJ1-1	many	TRBV7-3	CASSPRGADTEAFF	TGTGCCAGCAGCCCCAGGGGAGCGGACACTGAAGCTTTCTTT
TRBD2	TRBJ2-3	many	TRBV5-1	CASSGTSGLSTDTQYF	TGCGCCAGCAGCGGGACTAGCGGGTTAAGCACAGATACGCAGTATTTT
TRBD2	TRBJ2-7	few	TRBV30	CAWTGLAASEQYF	TGTGCCTGGACGGGACTAGCGGCCTCCGAGCAGTACTTC
.	TRBJ2-7	many	TRBV20-1	CSAPIRAGNYEQYF	TGCAGTGCTCCCATCCGCGCGGGTAACTACGAGCAGTACTTC
.	TRBJ2-7	.	TRBV7-3	CASSISGTGEYEQYF	TGTGCCAGCAGCATTTCCGGGACGGGAGAATACGAGCAGTACTTC
TRBD1	TRBJ1-4	many	TRBV28	CASSFQGQGAYNEKLFF	TGTGCCAGCAGTTTCCAGGGACAGGGGGCGTATAATGAAAAACTGTTTTTT
TRBD2	TRBJ2-1	many	TRBV9	CASSVDLAVYNEQFF	TGTGCCAGCAGCGTAGATCTAGCGGTTTACAATGAGCAGTTCTTC
TRBD1	TRBJ2-7	many	TRBV7-2	CASSSSGQGYEQYF	TGTGCCAGCAGCTCAAGCGGACAGGGCTACGAGCAGTACTTC
TRBD1	TRBJ1-1	many	TRBV7-2	CASSPGGRNTEAFF	TGTGCCAGCAGTCCAGGGGGGAGGAACACTGAAGCTTTCTTT
TRBD2	TRBJ2-6	.	TRBV19	CVTNWGTNAGANVLTF	TGTGTCACCAATTGGGGGACTAATGCTGGGGCCAACGTCCTGACTTTC
.	TRBJ2-5	.	TRBV6-6	CASCGYRDARGTQYF	TGTGCCAGCTGTGGCTACCGGGACGCACGGGGGACCCAGTACTTC
.	TRBJ2-7	few	TRBV5-6	CASSLPGGQQYF	TGTGCCAGCAGCTTGCCTGGGGGGCAGCAGTACTTC
TRBD1	TRBJ2-4	few	TRBV23-1	CASSQWGTGGKGTKNIQYF	TGCGCCAGCAGTCAATGGGGGACAGGGGGCAAGGGGACCAAAAACATTCAGTACTTC
TRBD2	TRBJ2-7	many	TRBV4-3	CASSQGLAASSYEQYF	TGCGCCAGCAGCCAAGGACTAGCGGCCTCCTCCTACGAGCAGTACTTC
TRBD2	TRBJ2-1	many	TRBV2	CASSEGLAGLLRRPNEQFF	TGTGCCAGCAGTGAAGGACTAGCGGGACTTCTTCGGCGGCCCAATGAGCAGTTCTTC
.	TRBJ2-5	many	TRBV5-1	CASSSVSGKETQYF	TGCGCCAGCAGTTCCGTAAGCGGAAAGGAGACCCAGTACTTC
TRBD2	TRBJ2-3	few	TRBV5-1	CASSLDPSGASTDTQYF	TGCGCCAGCAGCTTGGATCCTAGCGGGGCAAGCACAGATACGCAGTATTTT
TRBD2	TRBJ2-1	few	TRBV2	CASSDSASGGYKEQFF	TGTGCCAGCAGTGATTCCGCTAGCGGGGGGTACAAAGAGCAGTTCTTC
.	TRBJ2-5	few	TRBV24-1	CATRQSGRDTQYF	TGTGCCACCAGACAGAGTGGGCGAGACACCCAGTACTTC
.	TRBJ2-1	many	TRBV20-1	CSAPLVGEQFF	TGCAGTGCTCCACTAGTGGGTGAGCAGTTCTTC
.	TRBJ2-7	few	TRBV5-1	CASSLIHGSPDYEQYF	TGCGCCAGCAGCTTGATACATGGTAGTCCGGACTACGAGCAGTACTTC
TRBD2	TRBJ2-1	medium-sized	TRBV30	CAWSRGREAYNEQFF	TGTGCCTGGAGTCGGGGACGGGAGGCCTACAATGAGCAGTTCTTC
TRBD1	TRBJ1-1	few	TRBV29-1	CSARGPGGRTEAFF	TGCAGCGCCAGAGGGCCAGGGGGCCGCACTGAAGCTTTCTTT
TRBD1	TRBJ2-5	many	TRBV5-1	CASSLGTGGETQYF	TGCGCCAGCAGCTTAGGGACAGGGGGAGAGACCCAGTACTTC
TRBD2	TRBJ2-1	many	TRBV9	CASSVATGLAGVGEQFF	TGTGCCAGCAGCGTAGCTACGGGACTAGCGGGAGTTGGAGAGCAGTTCTTC
TRBD1	TRBJ2-7	many	TRBV4-2	CASSQERGQVGDEQYF	TGTGCCAGCAGCCAAGAAAGAGGACAGGTGGGGGACGAGCAGTACTTC
TRBD1	TRBJ1-1	many	TRBV6-5	CASSLRQGGFEAFF	TGTGCCAGCAGCCTGCGACAGGGCGGCTTTGAAGCTTTCTTT
.	TRBJ1-5	.	TRBV5-1	CASSLGSNQPQHF	TGCGCCAGCAGCTTGGGTAGCAATCAGCCCCAGCATTTT